Listed below are T cell receptor beta chains from one sample, sequenced in a study of radiotherapy plus CTLA-4 blockade in lung cancer. TCRdb keeps only in-frame clones here, not all; method: immunoSEQ multiplex PCR. This sample has roughly 100,000 clones, with around 83% found just once. The material was peripheral blood, obtained from a patient treated with radiotherapy plus ipilimumab. The receptors here all came from a human donor with non-small cell lung cancer who had a partial response to radiotherapy plus ipilimumab. Both conserved end residues are part of each CDR3. The D gene is left open where the match is weak. Not all rows give a size; the values are once, few, many and, for expanded clones, a class.

d_gene,abundance,v_gene,j_gene,CDR3aa,CDR3nt
TRBD2,-,TRBV6-1,TRBJ2-1,CASSELAGGYNEQFF,TGTGCCAGCAGTGAGCTAGCGGGAGGCTACAATGAGCAGTTCTTC
TRBD1,once,TRBV6-5,TRBJ1-2,CASSPPRTGHYGYTF,TGTGCCAGCAGTCCCCCTCGGACAGGGCACTATGGCTACACCTTC
-,-,TRBV5-1,TRBJ2-5,CASSFGRDWGPGETQYF,TGCGCCAGCAGCTTTGGCCGAGATTGGGGGCCGGGAGAGACCCAGTACTTC
-,-,TRBV5-1,TRBJ2-7,CASSLRTGRASGSYEQYF,TGCGCCAGCAGCTTACGGACAGGGAGGGCTAGCGGAAGCTACGAGCAGTACTTC
-,-,TRBV7-9,TRBJ1-1,CASSLPDSYTEAFF,TGTGCCAGCAGCTTGCCGGACAGTTACACTGAAGCTTTCTTT
TRBD1,once,TRBV7-9,TRBJ2-5,CASSWADRAMGQYF,TGTGCCAGCAGCTGGGCGGACAGGGCGATGGGGCAGTACTTC
-,-,TRBV6-1,TRBJ2-1,CASSEAGKGVEQFF,TGTGCCAGCAGTGAAGCGGGAAAGGGGGTTGAGCAGTTCTTC
TRBD1,-,TRBV6-1,TRBJ2-3,CASSDGQGADTQYF,TGTGCCAGCAGTGACGGACAGGGGGCAGATACGCAGTATTTT
-,-,TRBV6-5,TRBJ1-1,CASSAYSAGTEAFF,TGTGCCAGCAGCGCCTATTCCGCGGGCACTGAAGCTTTCTTT
TRBD2,-,TRBV7-6,TRBJ2-2,CASSVLGTSGKTGELFF,TGTGCCAGCAGCGTCCTTGGGACTAGCGGGAAGACCGGGGAGCTGTTTTTT
-,-,TRBV5-1,TRBJ2-2,CASSWSGFNTGELFF,TGCGCCAGCAGCTGGTCCGGGTTTAACACCGGGGAGCTGTTTTTT
TRBD2,once,TRBV7-9,TRBJ2-1,CASSGQGLARHPYNEQFF,TGTGCCAGCAGCGGCCAAGGACTAGCGCGTCATCCCTACAATGAGCAGTTCTTC
-,-,TRBV11-3,TRBJ2-5,CASSSYEGTQYF,TGTGCCAGCAGCTCCTACGAGGGGACCCAGTACTTC
TRBD2,-,TRBV6-1,TRBJ2-7,CASRPAGHSSYEQYF,TGTGCCAGCAGGCCAGCGGGGCACAGCTCCTACGAGCAGTACTTC
TRBD1,-,TRBV18,TRBJ2-3,CASSPDRDTQYF,TGTGCCAGCTCACCGGACAGGGATACGCAGTATTTT